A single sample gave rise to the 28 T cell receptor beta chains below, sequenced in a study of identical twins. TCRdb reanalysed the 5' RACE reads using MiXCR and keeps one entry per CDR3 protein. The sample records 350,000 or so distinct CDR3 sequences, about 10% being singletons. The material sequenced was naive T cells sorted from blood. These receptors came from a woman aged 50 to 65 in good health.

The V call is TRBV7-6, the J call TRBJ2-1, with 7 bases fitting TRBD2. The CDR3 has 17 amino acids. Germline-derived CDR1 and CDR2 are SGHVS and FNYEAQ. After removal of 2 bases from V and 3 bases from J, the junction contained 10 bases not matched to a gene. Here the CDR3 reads CASSLLGWEGRYNEQFF. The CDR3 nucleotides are TGTGCCAGCAGCTTATTGGGGTGGGAGGGCCGCTACAATGAGCAGTTCTTC.

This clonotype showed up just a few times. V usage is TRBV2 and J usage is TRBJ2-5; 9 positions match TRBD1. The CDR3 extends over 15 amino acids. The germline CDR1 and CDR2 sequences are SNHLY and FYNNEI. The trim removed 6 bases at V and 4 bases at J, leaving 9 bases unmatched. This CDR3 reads CASSADRGRVETQYF. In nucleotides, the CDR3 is TGTGCCAGCAGCGCGGACAGGGGTCGGGTAGAGACCCAGTACTTC.

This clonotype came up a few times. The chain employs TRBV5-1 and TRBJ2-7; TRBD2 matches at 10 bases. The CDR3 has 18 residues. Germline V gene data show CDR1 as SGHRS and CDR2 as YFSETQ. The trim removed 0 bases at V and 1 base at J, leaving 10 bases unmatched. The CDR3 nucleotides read TGCGCCAGCAGCTTGGCCCCTAGCGGGAGAGATTTGTCCTACGAGCAGTACTTC. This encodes CASSLAPSGRDLSYEQYF.

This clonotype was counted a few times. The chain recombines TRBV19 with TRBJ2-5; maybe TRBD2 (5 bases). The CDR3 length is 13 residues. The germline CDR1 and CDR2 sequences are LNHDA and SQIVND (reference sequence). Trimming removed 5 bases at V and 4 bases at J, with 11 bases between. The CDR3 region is CASSDYGRETQYF. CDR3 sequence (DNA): TGTGCCAGTAGTGACTATGGGAGAGAGACCCAGTACTTC. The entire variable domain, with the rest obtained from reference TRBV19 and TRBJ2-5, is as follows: DGGITQSPKYLFRKEGQNVTLSCEQNLNHDAMYWYRQDPGQGLRLIYYSQIVNDFQKGDIAEGYSVSREKKESFPLTVTSAQKNPTAFYLCASSDYGRETQYFGPGTRLLVL.

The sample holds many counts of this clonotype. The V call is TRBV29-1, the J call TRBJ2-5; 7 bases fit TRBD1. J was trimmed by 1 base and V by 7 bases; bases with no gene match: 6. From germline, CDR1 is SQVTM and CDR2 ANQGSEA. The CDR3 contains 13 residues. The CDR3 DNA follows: TGCAGCGGGGCCGGGACAGCCCAAGAGACCCAGTACTTC. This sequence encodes CSGAGTAQETQYF.

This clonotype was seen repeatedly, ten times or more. CDR3 sequence reads: CASSDPQKGGYEQYF. CDR3 bases: TGTGCCAGCAGTGATCCTCAGAAAGGAGGCTACGAGCAGTACTTC. The chain uses TRBV6-1 and TRBJ2-7; perhaps TRBD2 as D (5 bases). CDR1 and CDR2 from the germline V gene are MNHNS and SASEGT. V lost 3 bases, J lost 3 bases, and 15 bases lay in between. CDR3 size: 15 residues.

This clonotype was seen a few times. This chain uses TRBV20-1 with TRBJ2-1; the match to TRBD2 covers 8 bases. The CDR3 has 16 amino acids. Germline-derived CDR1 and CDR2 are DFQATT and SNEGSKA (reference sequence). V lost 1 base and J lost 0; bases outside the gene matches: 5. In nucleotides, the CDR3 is TGCAGTGCTAGAGTACCGAGCGGGAGCTCCTACAATGAGCAGTTCTTC. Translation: CSARVPSGSSYNEQFF.

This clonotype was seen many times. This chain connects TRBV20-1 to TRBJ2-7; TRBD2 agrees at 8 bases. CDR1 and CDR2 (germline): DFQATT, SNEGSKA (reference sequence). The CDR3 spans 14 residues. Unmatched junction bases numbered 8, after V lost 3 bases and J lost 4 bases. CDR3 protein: CSARTTAGGYEQYF. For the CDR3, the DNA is TGCAGTGCTAGGACCACTGCGGGAGGATACGAGCAGTACTTC.

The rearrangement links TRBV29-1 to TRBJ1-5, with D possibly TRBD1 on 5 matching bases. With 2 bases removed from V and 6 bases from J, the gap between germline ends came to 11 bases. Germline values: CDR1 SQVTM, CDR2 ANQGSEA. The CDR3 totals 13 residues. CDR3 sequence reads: CSVESGYGQPQHF. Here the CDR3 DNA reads TGCAGCGTTGAATCAGGGTATGGTCAGCCCCAGCATTTT.

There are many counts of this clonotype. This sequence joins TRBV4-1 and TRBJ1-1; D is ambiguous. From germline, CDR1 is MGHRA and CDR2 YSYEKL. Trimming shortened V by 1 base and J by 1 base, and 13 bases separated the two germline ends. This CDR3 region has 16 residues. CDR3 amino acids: CASSQASQVPNTEAFF. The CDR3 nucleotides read TGCGCCAGCAGCCAAGCCTCCCAGGTCCCGAACACTGAAGCTTTCTTT.

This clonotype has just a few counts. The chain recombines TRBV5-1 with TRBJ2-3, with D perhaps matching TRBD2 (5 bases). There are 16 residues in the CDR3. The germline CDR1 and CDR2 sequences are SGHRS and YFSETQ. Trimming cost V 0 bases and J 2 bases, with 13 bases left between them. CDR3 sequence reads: CASSLARGWNTDTQYF. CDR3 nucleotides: TGCGCCAGCAGCTTGGCGAGAGGGTGGAACACAGATACGCAGTATTTT.

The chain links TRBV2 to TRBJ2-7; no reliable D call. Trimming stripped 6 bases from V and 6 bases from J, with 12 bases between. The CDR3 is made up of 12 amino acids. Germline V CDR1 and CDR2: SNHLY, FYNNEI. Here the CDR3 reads CASRVGETEQYV. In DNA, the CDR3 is TGTGCCAGCAGGGTGGGCGAGACCGAGCAGTACGTC.

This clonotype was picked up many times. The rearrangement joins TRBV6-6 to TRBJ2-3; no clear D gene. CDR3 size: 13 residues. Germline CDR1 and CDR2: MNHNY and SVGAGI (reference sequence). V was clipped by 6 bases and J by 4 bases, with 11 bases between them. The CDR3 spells CASRPPNADTQYF. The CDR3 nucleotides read TGTGCCAGCAGGCCTCCAAACGCAGATACGCAGTATTTT.

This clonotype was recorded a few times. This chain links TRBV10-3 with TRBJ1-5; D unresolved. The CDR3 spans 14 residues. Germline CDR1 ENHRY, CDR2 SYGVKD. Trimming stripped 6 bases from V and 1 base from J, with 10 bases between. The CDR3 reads CAIRRIGSNQPQHF. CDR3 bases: TGTGCCATCAGAAGGATTGGAAGCAATCAGCCCCAGCATTTT.

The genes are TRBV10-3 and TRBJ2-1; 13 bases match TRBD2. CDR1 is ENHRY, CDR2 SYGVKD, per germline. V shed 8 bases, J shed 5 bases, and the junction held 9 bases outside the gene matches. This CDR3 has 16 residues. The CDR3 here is CAIETSGRAGHNEQFF. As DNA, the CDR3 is TGTGCCATCGAAACTAGCGGGAGGGCCGGTCACAATGAGCAGTTCTTC.

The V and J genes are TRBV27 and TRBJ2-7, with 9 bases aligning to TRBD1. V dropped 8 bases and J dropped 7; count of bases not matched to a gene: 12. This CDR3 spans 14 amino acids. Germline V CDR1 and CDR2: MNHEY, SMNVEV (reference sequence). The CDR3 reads CASGQGQGTWEQYF. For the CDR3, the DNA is TGTGCCAGCGGACAAGGACAGGGGACTTGGGAGCAGTACTTC.

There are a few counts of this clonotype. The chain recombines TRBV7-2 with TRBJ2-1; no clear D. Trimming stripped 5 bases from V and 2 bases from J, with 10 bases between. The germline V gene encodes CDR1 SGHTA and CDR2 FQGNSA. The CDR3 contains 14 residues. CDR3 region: CASSPVRTYNEQFF. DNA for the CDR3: TGTGCCAGCAGCCCCGTGCGAACCTACAATGAGCAGTTCTTC.

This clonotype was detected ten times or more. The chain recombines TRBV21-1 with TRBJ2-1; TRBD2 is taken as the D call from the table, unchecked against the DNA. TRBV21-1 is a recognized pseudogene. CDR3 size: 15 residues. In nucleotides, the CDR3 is TGTGCCAGCAGGAGGCGACTAGCGGCTTTCAATGAGCAGTTCTTC. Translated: CASRRRLAAFNEQFF.

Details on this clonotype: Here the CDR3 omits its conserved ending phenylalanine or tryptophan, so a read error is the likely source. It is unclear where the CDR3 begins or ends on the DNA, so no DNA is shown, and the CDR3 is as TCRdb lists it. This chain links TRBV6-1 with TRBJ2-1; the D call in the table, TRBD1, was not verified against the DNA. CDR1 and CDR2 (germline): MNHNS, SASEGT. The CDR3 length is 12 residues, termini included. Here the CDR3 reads CASSELGREWRL.

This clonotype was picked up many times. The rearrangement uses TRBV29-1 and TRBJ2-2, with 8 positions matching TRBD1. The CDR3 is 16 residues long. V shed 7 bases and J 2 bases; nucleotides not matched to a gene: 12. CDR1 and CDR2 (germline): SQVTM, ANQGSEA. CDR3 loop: CSANTDRGRNTGELFF. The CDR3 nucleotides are TGCAGCGCCAACACCGACAGGGGTCGTAACACCGGGGAGCTGTTTTTT.

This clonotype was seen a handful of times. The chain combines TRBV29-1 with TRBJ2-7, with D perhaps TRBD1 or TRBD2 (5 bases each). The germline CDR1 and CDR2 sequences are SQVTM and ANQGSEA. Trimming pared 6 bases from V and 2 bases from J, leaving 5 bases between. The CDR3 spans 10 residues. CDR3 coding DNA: TGCAGCGTGGGGGCCTACGAGCAGTACTTC. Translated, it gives CSVGAYEQYF.

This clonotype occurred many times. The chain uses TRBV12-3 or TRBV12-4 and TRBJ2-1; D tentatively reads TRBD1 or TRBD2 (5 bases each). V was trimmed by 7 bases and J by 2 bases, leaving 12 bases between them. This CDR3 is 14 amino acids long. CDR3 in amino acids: CASTLGTTYNEQFF. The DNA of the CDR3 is TGTGCCAGCACCCTAGGGACCACCTACAATGAGCAGTTCTTC.

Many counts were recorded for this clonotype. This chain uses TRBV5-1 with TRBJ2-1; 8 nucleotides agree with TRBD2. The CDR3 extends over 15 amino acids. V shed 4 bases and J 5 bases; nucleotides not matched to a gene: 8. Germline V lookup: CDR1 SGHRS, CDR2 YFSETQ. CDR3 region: CASSDPSGPHNEQFF. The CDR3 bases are TGCGCCAGCAGCGATCCTAGCGGGCCGCACAATGAGCAGTTCTTC.

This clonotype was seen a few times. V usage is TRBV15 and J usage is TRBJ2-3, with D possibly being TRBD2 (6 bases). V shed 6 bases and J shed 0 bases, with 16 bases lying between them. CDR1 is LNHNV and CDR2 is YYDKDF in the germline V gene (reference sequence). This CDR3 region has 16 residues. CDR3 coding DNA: TGTGCCACCAGAAGGGGAGCGGGCGGTAGCACAGATACGCAGTATTTT. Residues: CATRRGAGGSTDTQYF.

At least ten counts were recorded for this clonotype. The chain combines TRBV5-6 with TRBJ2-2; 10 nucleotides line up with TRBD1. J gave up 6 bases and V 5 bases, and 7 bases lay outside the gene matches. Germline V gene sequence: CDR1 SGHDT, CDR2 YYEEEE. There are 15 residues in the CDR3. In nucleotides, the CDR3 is TGTGCCAGCAGTCACCGGGACAGGGGTCCCGGGGAGCTGTTTTTT. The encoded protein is CASSHRDRGPGELFF.

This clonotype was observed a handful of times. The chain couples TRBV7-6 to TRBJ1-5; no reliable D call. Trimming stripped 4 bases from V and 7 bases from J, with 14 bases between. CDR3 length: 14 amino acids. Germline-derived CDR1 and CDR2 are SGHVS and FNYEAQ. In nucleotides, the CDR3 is TGTGCCAGCAGCTCGGGCGACGGCGAGCAGCCCCAGCATTTT. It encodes CASSSGDGEQPQHF.

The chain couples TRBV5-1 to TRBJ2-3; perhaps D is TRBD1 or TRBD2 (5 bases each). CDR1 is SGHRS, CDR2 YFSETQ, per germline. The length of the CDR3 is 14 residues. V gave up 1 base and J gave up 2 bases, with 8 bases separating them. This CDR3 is CASSLTGTTDTQYF. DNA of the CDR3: TGCGCCAGCAGCTTGACGGGGACCACAGATACGCAGTATTTT.

This CDR3 is CASSKKWAGFGRAVGYNEQFF. The CDR3 DNA follows: TGTGCCAGCAGCAAAAAGTGGGCGGGGTTCGGGAGGGCGGTGGGCTACAATGAGCAGTTCTTC. This chain links TRBV7-3 with TRBJ2-1, with 8 bases lining up with TRBD2. The CDR3 contains 21 residues. CDR1 SGHTA and CDR2 FQGTGA come from the germline V gene. The trim removed 5 bases at V and 3 bases at J, leaving 24 bases unmatched.